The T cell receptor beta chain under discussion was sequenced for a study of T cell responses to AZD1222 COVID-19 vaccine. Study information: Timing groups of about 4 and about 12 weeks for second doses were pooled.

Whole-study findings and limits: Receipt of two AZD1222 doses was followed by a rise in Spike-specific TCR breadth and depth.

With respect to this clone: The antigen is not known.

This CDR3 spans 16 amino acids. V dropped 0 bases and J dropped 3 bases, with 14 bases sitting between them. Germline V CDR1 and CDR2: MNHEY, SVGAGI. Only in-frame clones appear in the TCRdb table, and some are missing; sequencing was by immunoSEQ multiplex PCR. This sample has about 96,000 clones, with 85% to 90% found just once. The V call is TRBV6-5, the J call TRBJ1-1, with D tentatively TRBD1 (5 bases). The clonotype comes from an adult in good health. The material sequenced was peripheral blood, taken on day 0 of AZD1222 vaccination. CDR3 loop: CASSYSPSGGDTEAFF. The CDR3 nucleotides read TGTGCCAGCAGTTACTCCCCTTCCGGGGGGGACACTGAAGCTTTCTTT.